This T cell receptor (beta chain) was recorded in a study of OX40 agonist ivuxolimab in advanced cancers. Study overall: Eligibility admitted prior anti-PD-1, anti-PD-L1 or anti-CTLA-4 therapy; roughly 39% had some.

Only in-frame clones appear in the TCRdb table, and some are missing; sequencing was by immunoSEQ multiplex PCR. This sample has about 20,000 clones, with approximately 87% found just once. Germline-derived CDR1 and CDR2 are SNHLY and FYNNEI. This CDR3 comprises 18 residues. Trimming cost V 7 bases and J 0 bases; bases outside gene matches: 12. The TCR was taken from an adult with an advanced solid tumor such as melanoma, head and neck, liver or kidney cancer. This chain links TRBV2 with TRBJ1-6; 7 bases are a match to TRBD1. The specimen was CD4+ or CD8+ T cells sorted from blood, collected in a trial of the OX40 agonist ivuxolimab. CDR3 protein: CASTGQESGSSYNSPLHF. DNA for the CDR3: TGTGCCAGCACCGGACAGGAGAGTGGAAGCTCCTATAATTCACCCCTCCACTTT.